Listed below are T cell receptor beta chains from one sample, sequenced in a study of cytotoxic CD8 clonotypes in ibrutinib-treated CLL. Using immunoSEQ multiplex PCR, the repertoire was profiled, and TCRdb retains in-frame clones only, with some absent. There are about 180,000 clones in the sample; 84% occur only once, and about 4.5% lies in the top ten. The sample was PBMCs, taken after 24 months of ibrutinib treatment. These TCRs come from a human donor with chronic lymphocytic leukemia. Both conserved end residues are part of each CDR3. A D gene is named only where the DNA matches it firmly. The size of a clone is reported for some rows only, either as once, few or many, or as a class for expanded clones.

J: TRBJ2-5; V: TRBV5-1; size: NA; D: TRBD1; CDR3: CASSPLDRYQETQYF; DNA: TGCGCCAGCAGCCCGTTGGACAGGTACCAAGAGACCCAGTACTTC
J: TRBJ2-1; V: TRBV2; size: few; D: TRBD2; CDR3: CASRDRTSSMTNEQFF; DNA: TGTGCCAGCAGGGATAGGACTAGCTCCATGACCAATGAGCAGTTCTTC
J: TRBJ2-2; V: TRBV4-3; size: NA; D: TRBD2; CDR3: CASSRKLATGELFF; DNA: TGCGCCAGCAGCCGGAAACTAGCGACCGGGGAGCTGTTTTTT
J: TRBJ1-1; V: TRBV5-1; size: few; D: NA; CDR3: CASSLVQQDSNTEAFF; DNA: TGCGCCAGCAGCTTGGTTCAACAGGACTCGAACACTGAAGCTTTCTTT
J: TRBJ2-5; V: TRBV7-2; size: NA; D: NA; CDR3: CASSLASLKETQYF; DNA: TGTGCCAGCAGCTTAGCTAGCCTGAAAGAGACCCAGTACTTC
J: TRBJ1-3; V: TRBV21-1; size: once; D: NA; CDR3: CASSKEWTGGYSGNTIYF; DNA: TGTGCCAGCAGCAAAGAGTGGACAGGGGGTTACTCTGGAAACACCATATATTTT
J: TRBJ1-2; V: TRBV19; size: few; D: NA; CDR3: CASSTVLNYGYTF; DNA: TGTGCCAGTAGTACCGTACTCAACTATGGCTACACCTTC
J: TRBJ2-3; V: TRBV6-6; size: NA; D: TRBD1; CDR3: CASSYAGQGTDTQYF; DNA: TGTGCCAGCAGTTACGCGGGACAGGGCACAGATACGCAGTATTTT
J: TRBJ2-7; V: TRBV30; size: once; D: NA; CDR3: CAWSVLPRSQGYEQYF; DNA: TGTGCCTGGAGTGTACTTCCCCGTTCACAGGGCTACGAGCAGTACTTC
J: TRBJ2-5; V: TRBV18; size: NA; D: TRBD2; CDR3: CASSPYYTSGRSGQETQYF; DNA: TGTGCCAGCTCACCCTACTATACGAGCGGGAGAAGTGGGCAAGAGACCCAGTACTTC
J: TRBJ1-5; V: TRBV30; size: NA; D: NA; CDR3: CAWARQPGNQPQHF; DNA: TGTGCCTGGGCGCGGCAGCCTGGCAATCAGCCCCAGCATTTT
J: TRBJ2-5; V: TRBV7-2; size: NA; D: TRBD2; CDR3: CASSLAGLAGVETQYF; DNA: TGTGCCAGCAGCTTAGCGGGACTAGCGGGAGTGGAGACCCAGTACTTC
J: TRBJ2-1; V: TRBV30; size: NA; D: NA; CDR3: CAWSPGPSGEQFF; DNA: TGTGCCTGGAGTCCCGGGCCGAGCGGTGAGCAGTTCTTC
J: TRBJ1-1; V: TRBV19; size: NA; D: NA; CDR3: CASQAGGNTEAFF; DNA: TGTGCCAGCCAGGCTGGAGGAAACACTGAAGCTTTCTTT
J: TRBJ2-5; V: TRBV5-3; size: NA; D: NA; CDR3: CARSLKQGRYQETQYF; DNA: TGTGCCAGAAGCTTGAAACAGGGACGTTACCAAGAGACCCAGTACTTC
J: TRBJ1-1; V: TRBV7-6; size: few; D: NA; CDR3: CASSLFHAVTNTEAFF; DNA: TGTGCCAGCAGCTTATTCCATGCGGTTACGAACACTGAAGCTTTCTTT
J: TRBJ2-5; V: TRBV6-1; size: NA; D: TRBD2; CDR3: CASSELAGGQETQYF; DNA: TGTGCCAGCAGTGAATTAGCGGGGGGGCAAGAGACCCAGTACTTC
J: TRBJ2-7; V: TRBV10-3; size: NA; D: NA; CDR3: CAISGYSGTPTYEQYF; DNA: TGTGCCATCAGTGGATACTCCGGGACACCTACCTACGAGCAGTACTTC
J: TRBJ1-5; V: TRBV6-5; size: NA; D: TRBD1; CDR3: CASSSDRGSNQPQHF; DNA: TGTGCCAGCAGTTCGGACAGGGGGAGCAATCAGCCCCAGCATTTT
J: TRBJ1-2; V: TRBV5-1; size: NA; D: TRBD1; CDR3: CASSAGQGAYGYTF; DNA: TGCGCCAGCAGCGCCGGACAGGGGGCGTATGGCTACACCTTC
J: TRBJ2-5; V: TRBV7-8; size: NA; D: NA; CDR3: CASSLDRRMEETQYF; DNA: TGTGCCAGCAGCTTAGACAGGAGGATGGAAGAGACCCAGTACTTC
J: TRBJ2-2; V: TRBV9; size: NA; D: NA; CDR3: CASSALGAGELFF; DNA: TGTGCCAGCAGCGCCCTGGGGGCCGGGGAGCTGTTTTTT
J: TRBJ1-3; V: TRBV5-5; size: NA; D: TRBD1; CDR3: CASSLLDRGSGNTIYF; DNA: TGTGCCAGCAGCCTTTTGGACAGGGGATCTGGAAACACCATATATTTT
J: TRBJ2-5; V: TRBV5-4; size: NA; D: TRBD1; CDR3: CASSLTGGQETQYF; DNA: TGTGCCAGCAGCTTAACAGGGGGCCAAGAGACCCAGTACTTC
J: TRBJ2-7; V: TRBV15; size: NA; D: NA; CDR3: CATSLGGGEQYF; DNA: TGTGCCACCAGCCTGGGAGGGGGAGAGCAGTACTTC
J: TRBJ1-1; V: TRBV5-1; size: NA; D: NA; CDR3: CASSFEGLTEAFF; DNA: TGCGCCAGCAGCTTCGAGGGTTTAACTGAAGCTTTCTTT
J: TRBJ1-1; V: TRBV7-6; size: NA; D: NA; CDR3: CASSPTPNTEAFF; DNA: TGTGCCAGCAGCCCGACACCTAACACTGAAGCTTTCTTT